These 27 T cell receptor beta chains were all obtained from the same sample, sequenced in a study of T cell responses to AZD1222 COVID-19 vaccine. Data came from immunoSEQ multiplex PCR; TCRdb stores just in-frame clones and leaves some out. The data show under 100,000 clones, 80% to 90% seen once. The starting material was peripheral blood, obtained on day 0 of AZD1222 vaccination. The receptor set was obtained from an adult in good health.

The gene calls are TRBV19 and TRBJ2-7; D remains ambiguous. With 10 bases removed from V and 3 bases from J, the gap between germline ends came to 10 bases. This CDR3 has 11 amino acids. From germline, CDR1 is LNHDA and CDR2 SQIVND (reference sequence). CDR3 residues: CATTTNYEQYF. The CDR3 nucleotides read TGTGCCACCACGACAAACTACGAGCAGTACTTC.

This clone was detected only once. V usage is TRBV3-1 (or the pseudogene TRBV3-2) and J usage is TRBJ1-4; D unresolved. This CDR3 region has 15 residues. Deletions cut 0 bases from V and 6 bases from J, with 11 bases between. Germline CDR1 reads LGHDT; CDR2 reads YNNKEL (reference sequence). Here the CDR3 reads CASSQDTNGDEKLFF. CDR3 nucleotide sequence: TGTGCCAGCAGCCAAGATACTAACGGCGATGAAAAACTGTTTTTT.

This clone has just a few counts. The chain employs TRBV19 and TRBJ1-1; D not certain. The V gene's germline CDR1 is LNHDA and CDR2 SQIVND (reference sequence). V shed 1 base and J shed 3 bases, with 15 bases lying between them. The CDR3 extends over 16 amino acids. CDR3 in amino acids: CASSIGAGNRDTEAFF. CDR3 nucleotide sequence: TGTGCCAGTAGTATAGGGGCGGGAAATCGGGACACTGAAGCTTTCTTT.

The V call is TRBV11-2, the J call TRBJ1-2; possibly TRBD1 for D (6 bases). The ends were cut back, 5 bases at V and 3 bases at J, with 10 bases in the middle. The length of the CDR3 is 13 residues. CDR1 and CDR2 (germline): SGHAT, FQNNGV. CDR3 sequence: CASSPRTDYGYTF. DNA of the CDR3: TGTGCCAGCAGCCCACGGACAGACTATGGCTACACCTTC. The variable domain in full, with the rest retrieved from reference TRBV11-2 and TRBJ1-2, is EAGVAQSPRYKIIEKRQSVAFWCNPISGHATLYWYQQILGQGPKLLIQFQNNGVVDDSQLPKDRFSAERLKGVDSTLKIQPAKLEDSAVYLCASSPRTDYGYTFGSGTRLTVV.

The V gene is TRBV7-6, the J gene TRBJ2-7; 8 bases fit TRBD2. V was pared by 5 bases and J by 2 bases, with 11 bases of the junction left unmatched. The CDR3 consists of 16 residues. Germline loops: CDR1 SGHVS, CDR2 FNYEAQ. CDR3 sequence reads: CASSPDRLAGPYEQYF. The CDR3 DNA is TGTGCCAGCAGCCCGGATAGATTAGCGGGACCCTACGAGCAGTACTTC.

V and J are TRBV6-2 or TRBV6-3 and TRBJ1-1; 9 bases line up with TRBD1. After removal of 5 bases from V and 3 bases from J, the junction contained 10 bases not matched to a gene. Germline V lookup: CDR1 MNHEY, CDR2 SVGEGT. The length of the CDR3 is 16 residues. CDR3 in DNA: TGTGCCAGCAGTACTAATCCGGGACAGGGACACACTGAAGCTTTCTTT. Protein sequence: CASSTNPGQGHTEAFF.

DNA for the CDR3: TGTGCCAGCAGCCCCGTAGCGGGAGGTTACGGCGAGCAGTACTTC. Protein: CASSPVAGGYGEQYF. V usage is TRBV7-6 and J usage is TRBJ2-7; 10 bases are a match to TRBD2. This CDR3 has 15 residues. Germline V CDR1 and CDR2: SGHVS, FNYEAQ. Losses at the gene ends were 5 bases for V and 6 bases for J; bases not matched to a gene: 10.

V and J are TRBV6-2 or TRBV6-3 and TRBJ2-3; D is unresolved. The V gene lost 6 bases and the J gene lost 2 bases, with 12 bases spanning the gap. This CDR3 is 14 amino acids long. Looked up from germline, CDR1 is MNHEY and CDR2 is SVGEGT. CDR3 sequence (DNA): TGTGCCAGCAGCCGCGTTTTTCCCACAGATACGCAGTATTTT. Protein: CASSRVFPTDTQYF.

This chain joins TRBV20-1 and TRBJ2-2; TRBD1 is a possible D gene (5 bases). This CDR3 has 14 residues. CDR1 is DFQATT, CDR2 SNEGSKA, per germline (reference sequence). V gave up 3 bases and J gave up 6 bases, with 14 bases separating them. As DNA, the CDR3 is TGCAGTGCTAGTGGGCAGGGATTAGCCGGGGAGCTGTTTTTT. Translation: CSASGQGLAGELFF.

The genes are TRBV12-5 and TRBJ2-2; 7 bases agree with TRBD1. Germline CDR1 and CDR2: LGHNT and FRNRAP. Losses at the gene ends were 4 bases for V and 3 bases for J; bases not matched to a gene: 5. The CDR3 has 15 amino acids. The CDR3 coding sequence is TGTGCTAGTGGTTCGGGGACAGCCGACACCGGGGAGCTGTTTTTT. Translated, it gives CASGSGTADTGELFF.

This clone has just one count. V usage is TRBV12-3 or TRBV12-4 and J usage is TRBJ1-1; 7 bases align to TRBD1. There are 13 residues in the CDR3. V shed 6 bases and J 9 bases; nucleotides not matched to a gene: 10. CDR3 loop: CASSLTQGTQAFF. CDR3 in DNA: TGTGCCAGCAGCCTTACACAGGGGACTCAAGCTTTCTTT.

The V and J genes are TRBV11-2 and TRBJ2-1; D gene unclear. This CDR3 spans 14 amino acids. Trimming removed 1 base from V and 7 bases from J, with 11 bases in between. Germline V CDR1 and CDR2: SGHAT, FQNNGV. The CDR3 reads CASSLAGRRNEQFF. The CDR3 region has the DNA TGTGCCAGCAGCTTAGCGGGTCGGCGGAATGAGCAGTTCTTC.

The chain has TRBV12-3 or TRBV12-4 and TRBJ2-7; no definite D call. The CDR3 spans 13 residues. V was pared by 7 bases and J by 6 bases, with 16 bases between. CDR3: CASNPGHSSEQYF. CDR3 in DNA: TGTGCCAGCAATCCGGGCCATTCGAGCGAGCAGTACTTC.

This clone was detected once. The genes are TRBV5-8 and TRBJ2-6; D is uncertain. CDR3 length: 15 amino acids. Germline CDR1 reads SGHTS; CDR2 reads YDEGEE. V gave up 2 bases and J gave up 0 bases, with 6 bases separating them. The CDR3 here is CASSFAYSGANVLTF. CDR3 nucleotide sequence: TGTGCCAGCAGCTTTGCTTACTCTGGGGCCAACGTCCTGACTTTC.

This clone was seen only once. The J gene is TRBJ1-5, the V gene TRBV2; TRBD1 might be the D (6 bases). CDR1 is SNHLY, CDR2 FYNNEI, per germline. This CDR3 region has 16 residues. The ends were cut back, 4 bases at V and 0 bases at J, with 13 bases in the middle. The CDR3 sequence is CASSVRQDGSNQPQHF. DNA of the CDR3: TGTGCCAGCAGTGTCCGACAGGATGGTAGCAATCAGCCCCAGCATTTT.

The chain recombines TRBV19 with TRBJ2-7; D uncertain. Germline CDR1 reads LNHDA; CDR2 reads SQIVND (reference sequence). The CDR3 is 11 amino acids. With 8 bases removed from V and 3 bases from J, the gap between germline ends came to 8 bases. This CDR3 is CASEYNYEQYF. CDR3 DNA sequence: TGTGCCAGTGAATATAACTACGAGCAGTACTTC.

This chain links TRBV30 with TRBJ1-6, with 7 positions matching TRBD1. The CDR3 is made up of 14 amino acids. Germline values: CDR1 GTSNPN, CDR2 SVGIG (reference sequence). Losses at the gene ends were 2 bases for V and 7 bases for J; bases not matched to a gene: 5. Written as DNA, the CDR3 is TGTGCCTGGAGTCAAGGACAGGCAAATTCACCCCTCCACTTT. It translates to CAWSQGQANSPLHF.

V is TRBV3-1 (or the pseudogene TRBV3-2) and J is TRBJ2-7, with no clear D. The V end was cut by 3 bases, the J end by 8 bases, with 11 bases between. The germline CDR1 and CDR2 sequences are LGHDT and YNNKEL (reference sequence). The CDR3 extends over 12 amino acids. The chain's CDR3 is CASSQQSVKQYF. CDR3 nucleotides: TGTGCCAGCAGCCAGCAAAGTGTCAAGCAGTACTTC.

This clone was detected only a few times. The J gene is TRBJ1-1, the V gene TRBV29-1; D is uncertain. Germline V gene data show CDR1 as SQVTM and CDR2 as ANQGSEA. V was shortened by 1 base and J by 6 bases, with 15 bases between the two germline ends. The CDR3 spans 14 residues. The CDR3 reads CSVEVGFGISEAFF. CDR3 DNA: TGCAGCGTTGAAGTAGGGTTCGGTATATCTGAAGCTTTCTTT.

A few counts support this clone. This sequence joins TRBV10-3 and TRBJ1-2; maybe TRBD1 (6 bases). CDR1 is ENHRY and CDR2 is SYGVKD in the germline V gene. This CDR3 has 15 residues. The V and J ends lost 7 bases and 0 bases respectively, with 15 bases between them. The CDR3: CAITRDITPNYGYTF. The DNA for the CDR3 is TGTGCCATCACGAGGGACATAACTCCTAACTATGGCTACACCTTC.

The rearrangement links TRBV3-1 (or the pseudogene TRBV3-2) to TRBJ2-1; TRBD2 aligns across 7 bases. V trimming: 6 bases; J trimming: 7 bases; junction bases outside the gene matches: 9. CDR3 size: 14 residues. Germline lookup yields CDR1 LGHDT and CDR2 YNNKEL (reference sequence). Written as DNA, the CDR3 is TGTGCCAGCAGACACCGGGGGGAAGATAATGAGCAGTTCTTC. Translating it yields CASRHRGEDNEQFF.

This clone was picked up one time. This chain joins TRBV18 and TRBJ1-5; 10 bases map to TRBD1. The V gene end was trimmed by 4 bases and the J gene end by 5 bases; junction bases not matched to a gene: 5. The CDR3 runs 15 residues. CDR1 KGHSH and CDR2 LQKENI come from the germline V gene. The CDR3 spells CASSRGQGLDQPQHF. The CDR3, as DNA: TGTGCCAGCTCACGGGGACAGGGGCTGGATCAGCCCCAGCATTTT.

The rearrangement uses TRBV3-1 (or the pseudogene TRBV3-2) and TRBJ1-2; D remains ambiguous. V was trimmed by 1 base and J by 1 base, leaving 1 base between them. The CDR3 length is 12 residues. From germline, CDR1 is LGHDT and CDR2 YNNKEL (reference sequence). CDR3 residues: CASSQVNYGYTF. The DNA of the CDR3 is TGTGCCAGCAGCCAAGTTAACTATGGCTACACCTTC.

Only a few counts were recorded for this clone. The chain recombines TRBV9 with TRBJ2-7, with 8 bases matching TRBD1. The CDR3 consists of 15 residues. Trimming took 4 bases from V and 5 from J; bases not matched to a gene: 11. CDR1 SGDLS and CDR2 YYNGEE come from the germline V gene. The CDR3 bases are TGTGCCAGCAGCCCTCAAGGGACAGGTGTGGACGAGCAGTACTTC. As protein: CASSPQGTGVDEQYF. The variable domain in full, completed from reference TRBV9 and TRBJ2-7, reads DSGVTQTPKHLITATGQRVTLRCSPRSGDLSVYWYQQSLDQGLQFLIQYYNGEERAKGNILERFSAQQFPDLHSELNLSSLELGDSALYFCASSPQGTGVDEQYFGPGTRLTVT.

This chain uses TRBV7-8 with TRBJ2-5; tentatively, D is TRBD1 (6 bases). V was shortened by 6 bases and J by 0 bases, with 17 bases between the two germline ends. The CDR3 sequence is 16 residues long. CDR1 is SGHVS, CDR2 FQNEAQ, per germline. CDR3 amino acids: CASRHITQGYQETQYF. CDR3 bases: TGTGCCAGCAGACACATCACCCAGGGGTACCAAGAGACCCAGTACTTC.

This clone appeared once. The V gene is TRBV13, the J gene TRBJ1-6; 8 nucleotides match TRBD1. Trimming cost V 5 bases and J 7 bases; bases outside gene matches: 7. CDR3 length: 15 residues. The germline V gene encodes CDR1 PRHDT and CDR2 FYEKMQ (reference sequence). The CDR3 DNA reads as TGTGCCAGCAGCGGAGGGACAGGACAGAATTCACCCCTCCACTTT. Translating it yields CASSGGTGQNSPLHF.

The gene calls are TRBV10-2 and TRBJ1-2; no clear D gene. The CDR3 is 17 residues long. CDR1 WSHSY and CDR2 SAAADI come from the germline V gene. Trimming stripped 3 bases from V and 0 bases from J, with 17 bases between. CDR3 sequence (DNA): TGCGCCAGCAGTGACCGGGTCGGGATCCTTTCTAACTATGGCTACACCTTC. Translating it yields CASSDRVGILSNYGYTF.